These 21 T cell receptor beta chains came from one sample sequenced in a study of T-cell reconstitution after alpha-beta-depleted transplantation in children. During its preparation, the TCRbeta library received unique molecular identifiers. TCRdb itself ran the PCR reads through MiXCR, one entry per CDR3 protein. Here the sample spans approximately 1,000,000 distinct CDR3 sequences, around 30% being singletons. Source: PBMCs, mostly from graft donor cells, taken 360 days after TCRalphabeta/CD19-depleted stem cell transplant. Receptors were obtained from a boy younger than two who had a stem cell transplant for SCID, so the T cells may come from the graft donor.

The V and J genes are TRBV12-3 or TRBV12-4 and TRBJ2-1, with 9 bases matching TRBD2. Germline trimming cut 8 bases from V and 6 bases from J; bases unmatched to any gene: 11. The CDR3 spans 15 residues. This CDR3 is CASGSIAGVLNEQFF. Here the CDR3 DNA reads TGTGCCAGCGGGTCGATAGCGGGGGTACTCAATGAGCAGTTCTTC.

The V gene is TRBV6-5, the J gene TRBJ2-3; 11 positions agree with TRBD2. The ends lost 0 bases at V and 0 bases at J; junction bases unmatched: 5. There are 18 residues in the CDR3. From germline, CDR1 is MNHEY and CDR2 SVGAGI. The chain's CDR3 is CASSYSKTSGVSTDTQYF. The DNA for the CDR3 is TGTGCCAGCAGTTACTCGAAGACTAGCGGGGTGAGCACAGATACGCAGTATTTT.

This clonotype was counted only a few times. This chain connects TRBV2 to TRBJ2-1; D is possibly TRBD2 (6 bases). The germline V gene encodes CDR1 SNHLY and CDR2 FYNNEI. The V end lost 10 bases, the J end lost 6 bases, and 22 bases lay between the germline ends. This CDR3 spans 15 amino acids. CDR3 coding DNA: TGTGCCACCCAAAGGTTGCGGGGTGTGGGCAATGAGCAGTTCTTC. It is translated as CATQRLRGVGNEQFF.

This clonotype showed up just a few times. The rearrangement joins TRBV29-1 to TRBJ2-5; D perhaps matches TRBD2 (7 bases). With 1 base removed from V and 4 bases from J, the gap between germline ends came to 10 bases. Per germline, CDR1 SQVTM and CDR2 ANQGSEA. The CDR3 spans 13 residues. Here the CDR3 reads CSVEAGGRETQYF. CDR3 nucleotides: TGCAGCGTTGAAGCCGGGGGGCGAGAGACCCAGTACTTC.

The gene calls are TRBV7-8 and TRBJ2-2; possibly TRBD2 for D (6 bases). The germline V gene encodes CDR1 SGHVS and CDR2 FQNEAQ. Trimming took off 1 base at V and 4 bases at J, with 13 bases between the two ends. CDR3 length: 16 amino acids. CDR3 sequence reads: CASSLETNGGTGELFF. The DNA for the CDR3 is TGTGCCAGCAGCTTAGAGACCAACGGGGGCACCGGGGAGCTGTTTTTT.

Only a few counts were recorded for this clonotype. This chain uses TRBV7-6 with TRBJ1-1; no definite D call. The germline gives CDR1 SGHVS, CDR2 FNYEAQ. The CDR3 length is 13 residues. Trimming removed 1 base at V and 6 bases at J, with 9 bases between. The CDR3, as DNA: TGTGCCAGCAGCTTAGGTGGGAGCGCTGAAGCTTTCTTT. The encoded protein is CASSLGGSAEAFF. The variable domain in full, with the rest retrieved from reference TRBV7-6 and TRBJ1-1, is GAGVSQSPRYKVTKRGQDVALRCDPISGHVSLYWYRQALGQGPEFLTYFNYEAQQDKSGLPNDRFSAERPEGSISTLTIQRTEQRDSAMYRCASSLGGSAEAFFGQGTRLTVV.

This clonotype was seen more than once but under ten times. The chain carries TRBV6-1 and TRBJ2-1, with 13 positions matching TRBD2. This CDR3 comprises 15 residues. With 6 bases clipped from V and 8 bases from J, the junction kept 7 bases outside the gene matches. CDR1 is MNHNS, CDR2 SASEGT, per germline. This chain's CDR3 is CASSLLAGGNYEQFF. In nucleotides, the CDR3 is TGTGCCAGCAGCCTACTAGCGGGGGGGAACTATGAGCAGTTCTTC.

The CDR3 spells CSVGGAGLQYF. The CDR3 coding sequence is TGCAGCGTTGGGGGGGCAGGGCTGCAGTACTTC. V usage is TRBV29-1 and J usage is TRBJ2-7; D might be TRBD1 or TRBD2, each matching 6 bases. The CDR3 is 11 amino acids. The V end lost 4 bases, the J end lost 9 bases, and 13 bases lay between the germline ends. Germline loops: CDR1 SQVTM, CDR2 ANQGSEA.

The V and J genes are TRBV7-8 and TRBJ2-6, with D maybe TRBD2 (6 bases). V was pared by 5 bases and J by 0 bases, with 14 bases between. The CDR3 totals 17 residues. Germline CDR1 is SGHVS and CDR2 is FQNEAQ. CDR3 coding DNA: TGTGCCAGCAGCCCCAACCGGGGGAGCTCTGGGGCCAACGTCCTGACTTTC. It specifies CASSPNRGSSGANVLTF.

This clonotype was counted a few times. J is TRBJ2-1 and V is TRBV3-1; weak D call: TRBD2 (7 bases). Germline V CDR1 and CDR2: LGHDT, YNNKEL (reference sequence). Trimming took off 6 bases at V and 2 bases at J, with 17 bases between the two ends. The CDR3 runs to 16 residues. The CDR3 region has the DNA TGTGCCAGCAGACTAGCGAGTGGGGGGCCCTACAATGAGCAGTTCTTC. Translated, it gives CASRLASGGPYNEQFF.

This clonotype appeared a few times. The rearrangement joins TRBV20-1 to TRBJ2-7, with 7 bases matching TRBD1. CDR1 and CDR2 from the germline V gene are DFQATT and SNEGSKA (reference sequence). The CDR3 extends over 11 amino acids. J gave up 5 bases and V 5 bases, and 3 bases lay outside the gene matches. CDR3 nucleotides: TGCAGTGCTGAACAGGGGAACGAGCAGTACTTC. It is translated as CSAEQGNEQYF.

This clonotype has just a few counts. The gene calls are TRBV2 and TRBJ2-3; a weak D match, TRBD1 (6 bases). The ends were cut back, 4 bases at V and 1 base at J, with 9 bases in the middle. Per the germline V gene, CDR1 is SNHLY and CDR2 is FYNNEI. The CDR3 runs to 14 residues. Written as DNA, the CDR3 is TGTGCCAGCAGTGGACAGGCCGGCACAGATACGCAGTATTTT. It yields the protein CASSGQAGTDTQYF.

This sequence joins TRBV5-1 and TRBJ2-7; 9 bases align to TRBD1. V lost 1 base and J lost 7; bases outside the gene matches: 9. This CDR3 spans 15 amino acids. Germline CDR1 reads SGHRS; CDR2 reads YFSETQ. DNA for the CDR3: TGCGCCAGCAGCTTGATGGGGACAGGGATGTTTGAGCAGTACTTC. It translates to CASSLMGTGMFEQYF.

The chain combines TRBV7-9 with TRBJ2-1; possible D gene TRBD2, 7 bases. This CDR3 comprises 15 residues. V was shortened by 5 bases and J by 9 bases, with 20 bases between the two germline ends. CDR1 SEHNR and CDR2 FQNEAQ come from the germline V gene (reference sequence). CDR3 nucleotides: TGTGCCAGCAGCCTCCTAACCGAAGGGGGGGGTGAGCAGTTCTTC. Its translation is CASSLLTEGGGEQFF.

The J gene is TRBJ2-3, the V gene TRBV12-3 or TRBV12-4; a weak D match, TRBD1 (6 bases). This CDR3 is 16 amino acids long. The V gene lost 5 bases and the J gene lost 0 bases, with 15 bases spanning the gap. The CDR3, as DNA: TGTGCCAGCAGTCGACAGGTGACTATTAGCACAGATACGCAGTATTTT. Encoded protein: CASSRQVTISTDTQYF.

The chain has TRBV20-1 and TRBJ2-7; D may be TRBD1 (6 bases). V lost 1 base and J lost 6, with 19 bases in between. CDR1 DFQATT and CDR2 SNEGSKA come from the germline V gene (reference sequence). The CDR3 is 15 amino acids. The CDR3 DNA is TGCAGTGCTAGAGGGGAACAGGGACGCCCTGGCGAGCAGTACTTC. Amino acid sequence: CSARGEQGRPGEQYF.

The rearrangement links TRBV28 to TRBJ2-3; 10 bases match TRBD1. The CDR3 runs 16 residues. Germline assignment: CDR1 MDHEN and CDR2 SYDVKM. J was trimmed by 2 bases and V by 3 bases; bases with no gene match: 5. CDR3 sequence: CASSFGDRGSTDTQYF. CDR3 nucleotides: TGTGCCAGCAGTTTTGGGGACAGGGGCTCCACAGATACGCAGTATTTT.

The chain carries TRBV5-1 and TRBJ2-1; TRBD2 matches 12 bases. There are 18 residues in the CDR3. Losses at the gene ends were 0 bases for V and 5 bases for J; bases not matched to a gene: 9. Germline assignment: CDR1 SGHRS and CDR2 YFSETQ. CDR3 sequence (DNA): TGCGCCAGCAGCTTGGGGGGACTAGCGGGCCTAATCGACAATGAGCAGTTCTTC. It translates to CASSLGGLAGLIDNEQFF.

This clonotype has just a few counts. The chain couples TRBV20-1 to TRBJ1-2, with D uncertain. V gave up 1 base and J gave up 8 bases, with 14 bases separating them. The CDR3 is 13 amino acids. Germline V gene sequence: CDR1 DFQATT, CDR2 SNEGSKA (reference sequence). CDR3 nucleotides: TGCAGTGCTAGAGCGTGGCGGGCGGAGGGCTACACCTTC. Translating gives CSARAWRAEGYTF.

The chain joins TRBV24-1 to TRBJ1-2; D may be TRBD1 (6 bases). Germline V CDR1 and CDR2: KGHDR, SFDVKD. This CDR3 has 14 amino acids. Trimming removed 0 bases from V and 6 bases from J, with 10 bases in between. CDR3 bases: TGTGCCACCAGTGATTTGGAGGGGGGGAATGGCTACACCTTC. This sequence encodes CATSDLEGGNGYTF.

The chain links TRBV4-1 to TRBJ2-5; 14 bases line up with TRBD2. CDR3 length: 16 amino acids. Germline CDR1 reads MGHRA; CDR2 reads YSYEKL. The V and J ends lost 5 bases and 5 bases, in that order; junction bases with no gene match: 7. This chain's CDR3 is CASSGTSGGQRETQYF. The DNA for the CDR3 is TGCGCCAGCAGCGGGACTAGCGGGGGCCAACGGGAGACCCAGTACTTC.